This passage covers 10 T cell receptor beta chains from one sample sequenced in a study of post-analysis software for immune sequencing data. Unique molecular identifiers were built into the TCR beta cDNA libraries. From the PCR reads, TCRdb called clonotypes with MiXCR, one entry per CDR3 protein. In the table there are 150,000 to 200,000 distinct CDR3 sequences, about 34% of which are singletons. The starting material was blood, obtained after autologous hematopoietic stem cell transplantation. Every receptor here comes from a girl between 5 and 17 years old with multiple sclerosis.

This clonotype was recorded many times. The rearrangement links TRBV6-6 to TRBJ1-1; D remains ambiguous. CDR3 length equals 12 residues. Between the trimmed V and J ends, which lost 7 bases and 5 bases, there was a span of 11 bases. In germline, CDR1 is MNHNY, CDR2 SVGAGI (reference sequence). CDR3 protein: CASTEEETEAFF. The DNA for the CDR3 is TGTGCCAGCACCGAAGAGGAAACTGAAGCTTTCTTT.

As DNA, the CDR3 is TGTGCCAGCAGTGGTGGGACAGGAGGATCACCCCTCCACTTT. Its translation is CASSGGTGGSPLHF. The chain has TRBV25-1 and TRBJ1-6; TRBD1 matches 8 bases. Per germline, CDR1 MGHDK and CDR2 SYGVNS. The J segment lost 10 bases and the V segment lost 4 bases, leaving 6 bases of the junction unmatched. The CDR3 extends over 14 amino acids.

The V and J genes are TRBV9 and TRBJ2-1; the D is unclear. Trimming cost V 3 bases and J 3 bases, with 19 bases left between them. The germline V gene has CDR1 SGDLS and CDR2 YYNGEE. The CDR3 extends over 17 amino acids. CDR3 residues: CASSAYRWVGNYNEQFF. As DNA, the CDR3 is TGTGCCAGCAGCGCATACCGGTGGGTGGGTAACTACAATGAGCAGTTCTTC.

The V and J genes are TRBV4-1 and TRBJ1-1; the D is unclear. V shed 0 bases and J shed 3 bases, with 8 bases lying between them. Germline V lookup: CDR1 MGHRA, CDR2 YSYEKL. The CDR3 is 14 residues long. The CDR3 bases are TGCGCCAGCAGCCAAGATCCAGTATACACTGAAGCTTTCTTT. This codes for CASSQDPVYTEAFF.

This chain uses TRBV2 with TRBJ2-1; 8 positions match TRBD2. The CDR3 sequence is 15 residues long. V was pared by 10 bases and J by 5 bases, with 13 bases of the junction left unmatched. Germline assignment: CDR1 SNHLY and CDR2 FYNNEI. The CDR3 DNA sequence: TGTGCCAACATGGAGGGCTTAGCGGGAAACAATGAGCAGTTCTTC. Protein sequence: CANMEGLAGNNEQFF.

In nucleotides, the CDR3 is TGTGCCAGCAGCCTCCTGAGCTCCTACGAGCAGTACTTC. Translated: CASSLLSSYEQYF. The chain links TRBV12-3 or TRBV12-4 to TRBJ2-7; D not certain. Trimming cost V 6 bases and J 0 bases, with 9 bases left between them. This CDR3 spans 13 amino acids.

This clonotype occurred a few times. For the CDR3, the DNA is TGCGCCAGCAGGGAGGGAGCGGACTATGGCTACACCTTC. Protein sequence: CASREGADYGYTF. This chain connects TRBV5-1 to TRBJ1-2; D not certain. Germline V gene data show CDR1 as SGHRS and CDR2 as YFSETQ. Trimming removed 5 bases from V and 3 bases from J, with 11 bases in between. This CDR3 contains 13 residues.

The chain joins TRBV30 to TRBJ2-7; no reliable D call. Trimming removed 5 bases at V and 3 bases at J, with 14 bases between. This CDR3 has 13 amino acids. Germline V gene lookup returns CDR1 GTSNPN and CDR2 SVGIG (reference sequence). The CDR3 DNA sequence: TGTGCCTGGGGGCCCCCAAACTTCTACGAGCAGTACTTC. It encodes CAWGPPNFYEQYF.

V gene TRBV7-2 combines with J gene TRBJ2-5; 9 bases agree with TRBD2. Per the germline V gene, CDR1 is SGHTA and CDR2 is FQGNSA. CDR3 size: 15 residues. V was pared by 5 bases and J by 4 bases, with 8 bases of the junction left unmatched. CDR3 sequence (DNA): TGTGCCAGCAGCGCCCGACTAGCGGTTCGAGAGACCCAGTACTTC. This sequence encodes CASSARLAVRETQYF.

This clonotype was detected only a few times. The J gene is TRBJ2-7, the V gene TRBV20-1; D ambiguous. V was clipped by 6 bases and J by 3 bases, with 12 bases between them. Germline CDR1 DFQATT, CDR2 SNEGSKA (reference sequence). This CDR3 region has 12 residues. This CDR3 reads CSAKTADYEQYF. CDR3 nucleotides: TGCAGTGCCAAAACCGCCGACTACGAGCAGTACTTC.